This T cell receptor beta chain was sequenced for a study of OX40 agonist ivuxolimab in advanced cancers. At the level of the study: Enrollees could have had prior anti-PD-1, anti-PD-L1 or anti-CTLA-4 therapy, which about 42% had received. Broader study findings: Researchers report that CD8+ T cells had, on average, more expanded clones than CD4+.

The V and J ends lost 4 bases and 0 bases respectively, with 10 bases between them. This CDR3 is built from 16 residues. The germline V gene encodes CDR1 LNHDA and CDR2 SQIVND (reference sequence). Blood samples were obtained at baseline, cycle 4 day 1, and cycle 7 day 1. The assay was immunoSEQ multiplex PCR, and TCRdb's table has in-frame clones only and misses some. The sample has roughly 79,000 clones; 91% are singletons. Notes on this clone: Its target is unknown.

Here the sequenced sample was CD4+ or CD8+ T cells sorted from blood, taken in a trial of the OX40 agonist ivuxolimab. The chain employs TRBV19 and TRBJ2-6, with unresolved D. This clonotype originated in an adult with an advanced solid tumor such as melanoma, head and neck, liver or kidney cancer. The CDR3 region has the DNA TGTGCCAGTAGTAAGGCGTATCTCTCTGGGGCCAACGTCCTGACTTTC. Residues: CASSKAYLSGANVLTF.